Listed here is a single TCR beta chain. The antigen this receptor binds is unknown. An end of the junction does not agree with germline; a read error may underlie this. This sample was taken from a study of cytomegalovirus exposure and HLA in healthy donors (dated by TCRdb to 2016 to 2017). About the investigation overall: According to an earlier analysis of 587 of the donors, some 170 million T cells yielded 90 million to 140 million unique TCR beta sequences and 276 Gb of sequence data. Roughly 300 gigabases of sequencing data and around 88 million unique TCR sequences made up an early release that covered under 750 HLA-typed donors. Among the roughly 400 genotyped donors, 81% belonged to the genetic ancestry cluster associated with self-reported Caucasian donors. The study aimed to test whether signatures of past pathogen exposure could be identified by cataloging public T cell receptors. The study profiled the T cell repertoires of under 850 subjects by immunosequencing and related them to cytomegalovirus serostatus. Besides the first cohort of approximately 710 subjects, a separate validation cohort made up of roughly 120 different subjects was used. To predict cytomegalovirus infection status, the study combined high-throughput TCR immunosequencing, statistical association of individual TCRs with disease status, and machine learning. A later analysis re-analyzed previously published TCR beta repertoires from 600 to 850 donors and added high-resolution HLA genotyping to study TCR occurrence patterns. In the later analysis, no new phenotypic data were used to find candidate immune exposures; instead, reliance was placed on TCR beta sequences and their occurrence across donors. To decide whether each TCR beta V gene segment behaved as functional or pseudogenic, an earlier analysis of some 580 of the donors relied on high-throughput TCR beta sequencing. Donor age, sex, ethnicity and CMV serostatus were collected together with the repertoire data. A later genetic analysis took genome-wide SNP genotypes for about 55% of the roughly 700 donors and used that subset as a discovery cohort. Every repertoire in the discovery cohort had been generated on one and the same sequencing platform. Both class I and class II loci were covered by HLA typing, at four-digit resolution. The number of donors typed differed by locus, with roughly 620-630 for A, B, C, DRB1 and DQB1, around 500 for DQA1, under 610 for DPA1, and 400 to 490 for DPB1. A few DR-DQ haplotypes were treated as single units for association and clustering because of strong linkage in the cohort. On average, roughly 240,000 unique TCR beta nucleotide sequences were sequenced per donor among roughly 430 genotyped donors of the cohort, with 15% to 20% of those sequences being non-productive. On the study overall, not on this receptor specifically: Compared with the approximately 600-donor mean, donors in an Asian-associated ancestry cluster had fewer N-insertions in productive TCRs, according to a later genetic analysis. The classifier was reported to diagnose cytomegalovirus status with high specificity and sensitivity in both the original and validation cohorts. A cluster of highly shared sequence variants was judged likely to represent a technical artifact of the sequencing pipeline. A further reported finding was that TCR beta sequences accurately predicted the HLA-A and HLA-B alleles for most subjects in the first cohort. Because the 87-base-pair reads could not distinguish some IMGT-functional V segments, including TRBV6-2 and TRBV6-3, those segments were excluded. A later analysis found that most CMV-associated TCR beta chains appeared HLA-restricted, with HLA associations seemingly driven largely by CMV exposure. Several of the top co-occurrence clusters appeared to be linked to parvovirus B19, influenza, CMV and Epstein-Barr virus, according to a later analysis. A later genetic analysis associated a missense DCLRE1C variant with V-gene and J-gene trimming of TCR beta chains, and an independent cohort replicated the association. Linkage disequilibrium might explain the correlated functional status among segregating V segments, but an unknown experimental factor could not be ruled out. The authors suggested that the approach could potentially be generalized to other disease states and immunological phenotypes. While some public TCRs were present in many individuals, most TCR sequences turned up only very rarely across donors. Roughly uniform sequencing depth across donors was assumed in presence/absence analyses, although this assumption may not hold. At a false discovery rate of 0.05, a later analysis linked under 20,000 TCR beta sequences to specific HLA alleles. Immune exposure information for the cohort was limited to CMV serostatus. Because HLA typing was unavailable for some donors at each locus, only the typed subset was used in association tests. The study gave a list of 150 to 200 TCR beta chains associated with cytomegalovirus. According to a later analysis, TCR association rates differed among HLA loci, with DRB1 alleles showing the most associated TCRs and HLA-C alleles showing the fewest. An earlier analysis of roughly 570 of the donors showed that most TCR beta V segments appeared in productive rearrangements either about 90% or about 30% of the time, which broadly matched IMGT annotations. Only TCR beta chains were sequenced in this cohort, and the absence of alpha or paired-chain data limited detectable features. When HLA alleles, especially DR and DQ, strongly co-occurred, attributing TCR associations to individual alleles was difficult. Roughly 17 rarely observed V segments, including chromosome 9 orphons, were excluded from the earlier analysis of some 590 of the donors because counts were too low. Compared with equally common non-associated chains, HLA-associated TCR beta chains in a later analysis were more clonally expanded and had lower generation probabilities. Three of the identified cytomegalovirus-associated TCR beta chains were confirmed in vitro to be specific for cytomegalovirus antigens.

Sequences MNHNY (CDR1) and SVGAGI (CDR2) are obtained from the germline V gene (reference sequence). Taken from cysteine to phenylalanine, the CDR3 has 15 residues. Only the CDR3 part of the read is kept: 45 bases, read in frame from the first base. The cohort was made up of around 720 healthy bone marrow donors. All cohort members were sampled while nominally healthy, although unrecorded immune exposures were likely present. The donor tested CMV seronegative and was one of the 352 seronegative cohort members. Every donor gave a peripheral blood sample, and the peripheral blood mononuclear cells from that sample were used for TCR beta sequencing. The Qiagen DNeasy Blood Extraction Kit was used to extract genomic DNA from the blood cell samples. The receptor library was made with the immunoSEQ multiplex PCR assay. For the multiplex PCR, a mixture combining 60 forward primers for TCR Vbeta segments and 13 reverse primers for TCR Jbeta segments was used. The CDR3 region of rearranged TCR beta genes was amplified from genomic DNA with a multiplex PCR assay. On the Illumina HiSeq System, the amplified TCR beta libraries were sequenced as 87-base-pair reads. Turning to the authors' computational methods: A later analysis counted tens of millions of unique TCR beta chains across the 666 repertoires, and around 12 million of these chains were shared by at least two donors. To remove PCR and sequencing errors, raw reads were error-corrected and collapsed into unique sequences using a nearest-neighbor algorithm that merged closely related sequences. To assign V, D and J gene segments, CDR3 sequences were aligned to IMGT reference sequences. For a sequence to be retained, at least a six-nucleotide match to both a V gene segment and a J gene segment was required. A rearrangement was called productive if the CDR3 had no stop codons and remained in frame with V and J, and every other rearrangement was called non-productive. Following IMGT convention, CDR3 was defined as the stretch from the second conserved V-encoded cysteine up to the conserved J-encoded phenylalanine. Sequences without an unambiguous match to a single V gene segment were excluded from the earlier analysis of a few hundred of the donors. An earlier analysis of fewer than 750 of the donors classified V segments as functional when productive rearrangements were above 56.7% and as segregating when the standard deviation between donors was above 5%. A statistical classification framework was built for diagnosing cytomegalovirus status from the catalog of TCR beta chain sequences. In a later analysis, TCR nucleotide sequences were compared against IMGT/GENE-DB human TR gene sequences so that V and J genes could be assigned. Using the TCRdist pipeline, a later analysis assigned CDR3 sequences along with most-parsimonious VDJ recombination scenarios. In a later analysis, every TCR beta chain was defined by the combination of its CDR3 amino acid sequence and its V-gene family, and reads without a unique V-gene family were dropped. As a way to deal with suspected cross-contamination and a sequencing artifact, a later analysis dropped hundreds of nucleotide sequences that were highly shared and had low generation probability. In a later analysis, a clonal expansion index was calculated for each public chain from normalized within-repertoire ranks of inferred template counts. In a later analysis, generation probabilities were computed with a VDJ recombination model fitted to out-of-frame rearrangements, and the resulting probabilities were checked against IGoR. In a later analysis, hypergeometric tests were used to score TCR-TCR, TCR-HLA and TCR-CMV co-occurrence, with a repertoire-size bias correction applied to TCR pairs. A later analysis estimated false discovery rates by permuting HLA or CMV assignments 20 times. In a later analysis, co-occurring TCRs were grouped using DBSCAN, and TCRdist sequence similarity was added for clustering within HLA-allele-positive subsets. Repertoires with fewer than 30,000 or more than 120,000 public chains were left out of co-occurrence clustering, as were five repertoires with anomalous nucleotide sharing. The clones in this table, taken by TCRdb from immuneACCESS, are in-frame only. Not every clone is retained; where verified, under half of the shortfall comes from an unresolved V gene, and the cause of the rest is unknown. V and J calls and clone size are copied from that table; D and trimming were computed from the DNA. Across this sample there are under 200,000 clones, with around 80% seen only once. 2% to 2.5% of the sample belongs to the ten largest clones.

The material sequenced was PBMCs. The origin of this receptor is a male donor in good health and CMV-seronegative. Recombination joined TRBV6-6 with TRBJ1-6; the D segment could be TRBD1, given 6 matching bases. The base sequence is TGTGCCAGCAGGGGCCGGGACAAAGATAATTCACCCCCCCACTTT. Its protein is CASRGRDKDNSPPHF.